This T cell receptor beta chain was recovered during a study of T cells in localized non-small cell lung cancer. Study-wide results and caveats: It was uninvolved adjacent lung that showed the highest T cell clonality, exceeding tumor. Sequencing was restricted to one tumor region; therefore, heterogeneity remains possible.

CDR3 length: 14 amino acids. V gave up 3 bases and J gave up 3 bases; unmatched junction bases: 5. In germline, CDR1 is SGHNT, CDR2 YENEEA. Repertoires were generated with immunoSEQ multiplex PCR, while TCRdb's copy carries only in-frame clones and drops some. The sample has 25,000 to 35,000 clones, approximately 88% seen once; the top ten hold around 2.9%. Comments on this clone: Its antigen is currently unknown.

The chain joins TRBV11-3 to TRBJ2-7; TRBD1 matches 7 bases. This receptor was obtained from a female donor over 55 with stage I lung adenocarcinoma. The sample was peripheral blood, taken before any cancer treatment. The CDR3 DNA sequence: TGTGCCAGCAGCTTTGGGGACAGATGCTACGAGCAGTACTTC. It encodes CASSFGDRCYEQYF.